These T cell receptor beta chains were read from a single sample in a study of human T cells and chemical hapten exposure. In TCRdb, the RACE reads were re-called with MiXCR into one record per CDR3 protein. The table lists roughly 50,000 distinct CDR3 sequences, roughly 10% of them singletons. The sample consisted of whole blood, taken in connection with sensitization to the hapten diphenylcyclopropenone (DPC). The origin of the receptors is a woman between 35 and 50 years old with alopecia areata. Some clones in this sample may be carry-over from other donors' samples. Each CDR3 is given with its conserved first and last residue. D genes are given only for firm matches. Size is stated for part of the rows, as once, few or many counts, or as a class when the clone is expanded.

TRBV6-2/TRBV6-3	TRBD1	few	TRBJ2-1	CASSSGTGTYNEQFF	TGTGCCAGCAGTTCCGGGACAGGGACCTACAATGAGCAGTTCTTC
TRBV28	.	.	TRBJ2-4	CASSKTATQGIQYF	TGTGCCAGCAGTAAAACAGCCACCCAGGGAATTCAGTACTTC
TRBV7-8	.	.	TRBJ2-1	CASSLAGGNEQFF	TGTGCCAGCAGCTTAGCCGGGGGCAATGAGCAGTTCTTC
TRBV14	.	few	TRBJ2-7	CASSQDVSVYSYEQYF	TGTGCCAGCAGCCAAGATGTGTCGGTCTATAGCTACGAGCAGTACTTC
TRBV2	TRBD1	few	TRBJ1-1	CASSDGQGLSEAFF	TGTGCCAGCAGTGACGGACAGGGGCTTTCTGAAGCTTTCTTT
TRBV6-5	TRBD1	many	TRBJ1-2	CASSYWKQGNYGYTF	TGTGCCAGCAGCTACTGGAAACAGGGGAACTATGGCTACACCTTC
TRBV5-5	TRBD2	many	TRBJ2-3	CASSLRLAGGTSTDTQYF	TGTGCCAGCAGCTTAAGACTAGCGGGGGGTACGAGCACAGATACGCAGTATTTT
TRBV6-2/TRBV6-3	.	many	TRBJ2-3	CASSPEGPGKADTQYF	TGTGCCAGCAGCCCCGAGGGGCCAGGGAAGGCAGATACGCAGTATTTT
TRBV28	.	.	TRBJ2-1	CASRPGGLYNEQFF	TGTGCCAGCAGACCCGGGGGGCTCTACAATGAGCAGTTCTTC
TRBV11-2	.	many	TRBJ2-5	CASSPVGGQETQYF	TGTGCCAGCAGCCCCGTCGGAGGCCAAGAGACCCAGTACTTC
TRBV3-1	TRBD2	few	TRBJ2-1	CASSQDPRGGSLSEQFF	TGTGCCAGCAGCCAAGATCCGCGGGGGGGTTCCTTAAGTGAGCAGTTCTTC
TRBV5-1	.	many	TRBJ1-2	CASSPWGGEYGYTF	TGCGCCAGCAGCCCCTGGGGAGGGGAATATGGCTACACCTTC
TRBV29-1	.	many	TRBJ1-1	CSLKGASEAFF	TGCAGCCTCAAGGGTGCGTCTGAAGCTTTCTTT
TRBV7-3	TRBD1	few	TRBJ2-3	CASSRWDSKTDTQYF	TGTGCCAGCAGCCGATGGGACAGCAAGACAGATACGCAGTATTTT
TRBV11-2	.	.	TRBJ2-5	CASSFRIGQETQYF	TGTGCCAGCAGTTTTAGGATCGGTCAAGAGACCCAGTACTTC
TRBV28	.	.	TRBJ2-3	CASRSPDTQYF	TGTGCCAGCAGGTCCCCAGATACGCAGTATTTT
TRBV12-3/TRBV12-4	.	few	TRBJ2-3	CASSGTGSGTQYF	TGTGCCAGCAGTGGGACTGGATCCGGTACGCAGTATTTT
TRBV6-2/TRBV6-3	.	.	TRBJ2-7	CASRGTDLYEQYF	TGTGCCAGCCGCGGGACCGACCTCTACGAGCAGTACTTC
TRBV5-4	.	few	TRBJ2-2	CASSTPGELFF	TGTGCCAGCAGCACGCCCGGGGAGCTGTTTTTT
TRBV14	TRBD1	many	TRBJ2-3	CASRLGTGIGDTQYF	TGTGCCAGCAGGCTCGGGACAGGGATAGGAGATACGCAGTATTTT
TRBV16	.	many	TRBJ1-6	CASSQSTGYNSPLHF	TGTGCCAGCAGCCAATCCACAGGTTACAATTCACCCCTCCACTTT
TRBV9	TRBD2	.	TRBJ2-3	CASSPNPTSGGLGGTDTQYF	TGTGCCAGCAGCCCTAATCCGACTAGCGGGGGCCTTGGGGGCACAGATACGCAGTATTTT
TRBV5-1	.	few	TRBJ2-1	CASSLVPSSHGESYNEQFF	TGCGCCAGCAGCTTGGTGCCCTCGTCCCACGGGGAGTCCTACAATGAGCAGTTCTTC
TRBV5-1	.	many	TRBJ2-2	CASTIKMAGELFF	TGCGCCAGCACCATCAAAATGGCCGGGGAGCTGTTTTTT
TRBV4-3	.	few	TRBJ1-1	CASSQDLSLGTEAFF	TGCGCCAGCAGCCAAGATCTGAGTTTGGGCACTGAAGCTTTCTTT
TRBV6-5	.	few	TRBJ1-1	CASKKGTEAFF	TGTGCCAGCAAGAAAGGCACTGAAGCTTTCTTT
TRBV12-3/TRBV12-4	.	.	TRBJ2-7	CASSFYANSYEQYF	TGTGCCAGCAGTTTCTACGCAAACTCCTACGAGCAGTACTTC
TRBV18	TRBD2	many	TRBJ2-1	CASSQGTRLAGSSYNEQFF	TGTGCCAGCTCTCAGGGGACCCGTTTAGCGGGGAGCTCCTACAATGAGCAGTTCTTC
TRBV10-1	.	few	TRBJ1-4	CASSEGSDEKLFF	TGCGCCAGCAGTGAAGGGTCGGATGAAAAACTGTTTTTT
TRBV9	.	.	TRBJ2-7	CASSVEWGGYEQYF	TGTGCCAGCAGCGTAGAATGGGGCGGCTACGAGCAGTACTTC
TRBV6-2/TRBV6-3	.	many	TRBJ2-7	CASSKTGTYEQYF	TGTGCCAGCAGTAAGACAGGAACCTACGAGCAGTACTTC
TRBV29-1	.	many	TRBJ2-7	CSVERGAGANEQYF	TGCAGCGTTGAAAGGGGGGCGGGTGCCAACGAGCAGTACTTC
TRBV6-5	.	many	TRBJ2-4	CASSGTENIQYF	TGTGCCAGCTCCGGGACGGAAAACATTCAGTACTTC
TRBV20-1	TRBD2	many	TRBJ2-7	CSARVSGGLRYEQYF	TGCAGTGCTAGGGTTAGCGGGGGGCTACGCTACGAGCAGTACTTC
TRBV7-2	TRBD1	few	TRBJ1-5	CASRVGTDNQPQHF	TGTGCCAGCAGGGTTGGGACAGACAATCAGCCCCAGCATTTT
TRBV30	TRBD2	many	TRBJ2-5	CAWEGLAGPETQYF	TGTGCCTGGGAAGGACTAGCGGGGCCAGAGACCCAGTACTTC
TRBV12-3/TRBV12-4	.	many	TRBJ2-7	CASSLAWAPLIRGRDEQYF	TGTGCCAGCAGTTTAGCGTGGGCCCCCCTTATAAGGGGTCGGGACGAGCAGTACTTC
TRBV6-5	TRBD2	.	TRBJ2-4	CASSYSPSGLAKNIQYF	TGTGCCAGCAGTTACTCGCCTAGCGGTTTAGCCAAAAACATTCAGTACTTC
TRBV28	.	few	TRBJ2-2	CASSLFSSNTGELFF	TGTGCCAGCAGTTTATTTTCCTCGAACACCGGGGAGCTGTTTTTT
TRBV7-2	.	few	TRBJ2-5	CASSLEGRPQYF	TGTGCCAGCAGCTTAGAGGGCAGACCCCAGTACTTC
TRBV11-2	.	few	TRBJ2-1	CASSLDSYSGFRQFF	TGTGCCAGCAGCTTAGATTCGTACAGTGGGTTTCGGCAGTTCTTC
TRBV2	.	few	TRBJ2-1	CASRPLGAENINYNEQFF	TGTGCCAGCAGGCCTTTGGGAGCGGAGAATATCAACTACAATGAGCAGTTCTTC
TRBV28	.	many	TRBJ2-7	CASSSFMREQYF	TGTGCCAGCAGTTCTTTTATGCGGGAGCAGTACTTC
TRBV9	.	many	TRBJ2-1	CASSDRGLMLDEQFF	TGTGCCAGCAGCGATCGGGGACTCATGCTGGATGAGCAGTTCTTC
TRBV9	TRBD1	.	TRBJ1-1	CASSVNQRTGFEGNTEAFF	TGTGCCAGCAGCGTAAATCAAAGGACAGGGTTCGAGGGGAACACTGAAGCTTTCTTT
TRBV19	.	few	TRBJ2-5	CASSQTGGRGETQYF	TGTGCCAGTAGTCAGACCGGGGGCCGAGGAGAGACCCAGTACTTC
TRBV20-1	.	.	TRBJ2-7	CSARGGSPYEQYF	TGCAGTGCTAGAGGGGGCTCCCCCTACGAGCAGTACTTC
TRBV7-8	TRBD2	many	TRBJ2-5	CASSETPSGGAKETQYF	TGTGCCAGCAGCGAAACTCCTAGCGGGGGGGCGAAGGAGACCCAGTACTTC
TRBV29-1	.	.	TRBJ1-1	CSGAGTEAFF	TGCAGCGGGGCAGGCACTGAAGCTTTCTTT
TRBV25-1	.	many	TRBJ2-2	CASSERQVANTGELFF	TGTGCCAGCAGTGAACGACAGGTCGCGAACACCGGGGAGCTGTTTTTT
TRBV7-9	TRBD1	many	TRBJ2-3	CASSSTGRKADTQYF	TGTGCCAGCAGCTCGACAGGGCGGAAGGCAGATACGCAGTATTTT
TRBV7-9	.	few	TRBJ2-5	CASSLGRRQYQETQYF	TGTGCCAGCAGCTTGGGGCGTCGACAGTACCAAGAGACCCAGTACTTC
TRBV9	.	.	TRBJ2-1	CASSPSRGADEQFF	TGTGCCAGCAGCCCTAGTCGGGGGGCCGATGAGCAGTTCTTC
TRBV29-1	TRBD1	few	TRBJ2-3	CSVDRGRPDTQYF	TGCAGCGTTGACAGGGGGCGCCCAGATACGCAGTATTTT
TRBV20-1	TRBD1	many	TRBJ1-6	CSARGDREISPLHF	TGCAGTGCTAGAGGTGACAGGGAAATCTCACCCCTCCACTTT
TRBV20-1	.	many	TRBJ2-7	CSAGQPGEQYF	TGCAGTGCTGGACAGCCGGGGGAGCAGTACTTC
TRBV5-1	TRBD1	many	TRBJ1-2	CASSLAVTGGAYGYTF	TGCGCCAGCAGCTTGGCTGTGACAGGGGGCGCATATGGCTACACCTTC
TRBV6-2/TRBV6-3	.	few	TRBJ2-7	CASSRAGNVNEQYF	TGTGCCAGCAGCCGAGCAGGGAACGTAAACGAGCAGTACTTC
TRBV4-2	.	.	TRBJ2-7	CASSQVTLTAREQYF	TGTGCCAGCAGCCAAGTTACGCTAACCGCGAGGGAGCAGTACTTC